This T cell receptor beta chain was captured in a study of cytomegalovirus exposure and HLA in healthy donors. The overall study: The early release's HLA-typed donors yielded 78 million or so unique TCRs. Study observations and caveats: A missense DCLRE1C variant was associated with V- and J-gene trimming of TCR beta chains in a later analysis, and an independent cohort replicated the association. TCR beta chains numbering 164 were designated cytomegalovirus-associated.

With respect to this clone: As yet, its antigen is unknown.

CDR1 LNHDA and CDR2 SQIVND come from the germline V gene (reference sequence). V was pared by 6 bases and J by 7 bases, with 13 bases between. The CDR3 loop spans 14 amino acids. Missing from this donor's record is the CMV serostatus. The PCR was carried out with 60 Vbeta primers and 13 Jbeta primers. Some clones are missing from TCRdb's copy, which holds only in-frame ones; the method was immunoSEQ multiplex PCR. The profile shows approximately 160,000 clones, roughly 80% of them singletons. The genes are TRBV19 and TRBJ1-6; weak D call: TRBD1 (6 bases). The sequenced sample consisted of PBMCs. This receptor was taken from a human donor in good health. The DNA of the CDR3 is TGTGCCAGTAGCCAGGGGATTAGAAATTCACCCCTCCACTTT. Its translation is CASSQGIRNSPLHF.